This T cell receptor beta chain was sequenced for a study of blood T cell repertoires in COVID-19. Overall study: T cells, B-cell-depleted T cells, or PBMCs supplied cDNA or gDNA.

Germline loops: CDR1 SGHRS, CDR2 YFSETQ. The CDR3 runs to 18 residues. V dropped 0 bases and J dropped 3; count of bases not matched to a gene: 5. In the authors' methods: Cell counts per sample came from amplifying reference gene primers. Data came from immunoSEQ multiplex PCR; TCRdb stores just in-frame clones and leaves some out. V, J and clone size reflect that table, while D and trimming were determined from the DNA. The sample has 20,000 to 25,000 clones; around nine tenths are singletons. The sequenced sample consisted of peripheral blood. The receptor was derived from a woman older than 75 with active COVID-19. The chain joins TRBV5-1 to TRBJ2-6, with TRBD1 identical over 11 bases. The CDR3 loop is CASSLGGQGAIGANVLTF. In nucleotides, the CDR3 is TGCGCCAGCAGCTTGGGAGGACAGGGGGCGATTGGGGCCAACGTCCTGACTTTC.